A selection of T cell receptor beta chains follows, all from one sample in a study of cytomegalovirus exposure and HLA in healthy donors. Profiled with immunoSEQ multiplex PCR; TCRdb holds only in-frame clones, not every one. The repertoire holds 100,000 to 150,000 clones, about 76% seen once, with 13% in the top ten. Sequenced material: PBMCs. The source of these receptors is a woman aged 55 to 70 in good health and CMV-seropositive. Both conserved end residues are part of each CDR3. The D gene is left open where the match is weak. A clone size is listed for some rows: how often the clone was seen (once, few, many), or a class if it is expanded.

>.|TRBV30|TRBJ2-7|.
TGTGCCTGGGAGGGCCTTAGGGAGCAGTACTTC
CAWEGLREQYF
>.|TRBV7-2|TRBJ2-1|TRBD2
TGTGCCAGCAGCCGGCCTAGCGGGAGGGATGAGCAGTTCTTC
CASSRPSGRDEQFF
>.|TRBV19|TRBJ1-2|TRBD1
TGTGCCACTGGAACGGGACAGAGCTTGGGTGGCTACACCTTC
CATGTGQSLGGYTF
>.|TRBV5-1|TRBJ2-7|TRBD1
TGCGCCAGCAGCTTACAGGGGGCGCCGTACGAGCAGTACTTC
CASSLQGAPYEQYF
>.|TRBV18|TRBJ2-1|.
TGTGCCAGCTCCCCCCGGGAGGGGGCCTATGAGCAGTTCTTC
CASSPREGAYEQFF
>.|TRBV4-3|TRBJ2-7|.
TGCGCCAGCAGCCCTCGTGGGGGGTTCTTTGCCTACGAGCAGTACTTC
CASSPRGGFFAYEQYF
>.|TRBV19|TRBJ2-5|TRBD1
TGTGCCAGTAGTATGGGACAGGCCTCTTCGGGGACCCAGTACTTC
CASSMGQASSGTQYF
>.|TRBV10-3|TRBJ2-5|TRBD2
TGTGCCATCAGTTCCCCTAGCGGGGGGGCCGTTGGCCGGCCCAGGGAGACCCAGTACTTC
CAISSPSGGAVGRPRETQYF
>.|TRBV11-2|TRBJ1-2|TRBD1
TGTGCCAGCAGCTTAGGTCGTGGACAGGGCAGTAACTATGGCTACACCTTC
CASSLGRGQGSNYGYTF
>.|TRBV9|TRBJ2-7|TRBD1
TGTGCCAGCAGCCCGGACAGGATCTCCTACGAGCAGTACTTC
CASSPDRISYEQYF
>.|TRBV6-6|TRBJ2-2|TRBD2
TGTGCCAGCAGCCGGGGACTAGCGGCGAACACCGGGGAGCTGTTTTTT
CASSRGLAANTGELFF
>.|TRBV5-1|TRBJ1-1|TRBD1
TGCGCCAGCAGCGTACAGGGGGGGAACACTGAAGCTTTCTTT
CASSVQGGNTEAFF
>.|TRBV7-3|TRBJ2-7|TRBD1
TGTGCCAGCAGCCCCCCTGACAGGGCGATCTACGAGCAGTACTTC
CASSPPDRAIYEQYF
>.|TRBV6-5|TRBJ1-3|TRBD1
TGTGCCAGCAGTTACTCAACAGGGGCAGGAGTAAACACCATATATTTT
CASSYSTGAGVNTIYF
>.|TRBV7-9|TRBJ1-2|.
TGTGCCAGCAGCTCCTTTAAGCTGTCCTATGGCTACACCTTC
CASSSFKLSYGYTF
>.|TRBV5-1|TRBJ1-5|.
TGCGCCAGCAGCTTGGACCGGGCCGGGGGACAGCCCCAGCATTTT
CASSLDRAGGQPQHF
>.|TRBV9|TRBJ1-2|.
TGTGCCAGCAGCGACACAGTCTATGGCTACACCTTC
CASSDTVYGYTF
>.|TRBV7-2|TRBJ2-3|.
TGTGCCAGCAGCACTAGCACAGATACGCAGTATTTT
CASSTSTDTQYF
>.|TRBV4-1|TRBJ1-3|.
TGCGCCAGCAGCTGGACGGGAAGCGCTGGAAACACCATATATTTT
CASSWTGSAGNTIYF
>.|TRBV9|TRBJ2-3|TRBD2
TGTGCCAGCAGCGTAGAGGGCGGGAGGGCGACAGATACGCAGTATTTT
CASSVEGGRATDTQYF
>.|TRBV18|TRBJ1-3|.
TGTGCCAGCTCACCAAACAGGCTTGAAAACACCATATATTTT
CASSPNRLENTIYF
>.|TRBV6-1|TRBJ2-6|TRBD1
TGTGCCAGCAGTGGTCTAGGACTTCTCAGGGGGAAGTCTGGGGCCAACGTCCTGACTTTC
CASSGLGLLRGKSGANVLTF
>.|TRBV7-2|TRBJ1-2|TRBD1
TGTGCCAGCAGCTTATACAGGGGGTTTTCCGCTAACTATGGCTACACCTTC
CASSLYRGFSANYGYTF
>once|TRBV14|TRBJ2-7|.
TGTGCCAGCAGCCATGGGGACAAAAGAGCCTACGAGCAGTACTTC
CASSHGDKRAYEQYF
>.|TRBV5-1|TRBJ2-5|.
TGCGCCAGCAGCAGGCGGGGCATGGGGGAGACCCAGTACTTC
CASSRRGMGETQYF
>.|TRBV6-6|TRBJ1-1|.
TGTGCCAGCACCGACAGCCTGAACACTGAAGCTTTCTTT
CASTDSLNTEAFF
>.|TRBV29-1|TRBJ1-1|.
TGCAGCGTTAGCGACAGGCTGATGAACACTGAAGCTTTCTTT
CSVSDRLMNTEAFF
>.|TRBV5-1|TRBJ2-7|TRBD2
TGCGCCAGCAGTACCGGGACTAGCGGTTCAGGAATCTCCTACGAGCAGTACTTC
CASSTGTSGSGISYEQYF
>.|TRBV7-9|TRBJ1-2|.
TGTGCCAGCAGCCCAGCAGGGCTCTATGGCTACACCTTC
CASSPAGLYGYTF
>once|TRBV6-6|TRBJ1-1|TRBD1
TGTGCCAGCAACCTCGACTGGGCAGGGGGCACTGAAGCTTTCTTT
CASNLDWAGGTEAFF
>few|TRBV19|TRBJ2-5|.
TGTGCCAGTAGTATGCCGGGAAAGAGTCAAGAGACCCAGTACTTC
CASSMPGKSQETQYF
>.|TRBV18|TRBJ2-1|TRBD2
TGTGCCAGCTCACCAACCGGGACTAGCTACAATGAGCAGTTCTTC
CASSPTGTSYNEQFF
>.|TRBV2|TRBJ2-2|.
TGTGCCGGCGGCCAGAACACCGGGGAGCTGTTTTTT
CAGGQNTGELFF
>few|TRBV27|TRBJ2-1|.
TGTGCCAGCAGTTTAACTAGCTTCGATGAGCAGTTCTTC
CASSLTSFDEQFF
>.|TRBV6-5|TRBJ1-2|.
TGTGCCATAAAAAGGACGGCGGGCTATGGCTACACCTTC
CAIKRTAGYGYTF
>.|TRBV7-8|TRBJ1-1|.
TGTGCCAGCAGCTTAGCGCTTGGGAGGGGGACTGAAGCTTTCTTT
CASSLALGRGTEAFF
>.|TRBV5-6|TRBJ2-1|TRBD1
TGTGCCAGCAGCTTGTTGTTATCTGACAGGGCCAATGAGCAGTTCTTC
CASSLLLSDRANEQFF
>.|TRBV4-3|TRBJ1-1|TRBD1
TGCGCCAGCAGCCCGGTACAGGGGTTGAACACTGAAGCTTTCTTT
CASSPVQGLNTEAFF
>.|TRBV27|TRBJ1-2|TRBD1
TGTGCCAGCAGTCGACAGGGCCGCTATGGCTACACCTTC
CASSRQGRYGYTF
>.|TRBV19|TRBJ1-1|TRBD1
TGTGCCAGTAGTAAGGGACAGGGGAGGTACACTGAAGCTTTCTTT
CASSKGQGRYTEAFF
>.|TRBV6-6|TRBJ1-5|.
TGTGCCAGCAGAAACGACAGAAATCAGCCCCAGCATTTT
CASRNDRNQPQHF
>.|TRBV4-1|TRBJ2-3|TRBD1
TGCGCCAGCAGCCAGTCCCGGGACAGGCCAAGGATAGGAGATACGCAGTATTTT
CASSQSRDRPRIGDTQYF
>.|TRBV2|TRBJ2-5|TRBD2
TGTGCCAGCAGTGCCCGGACTAGCGGGGGGGCCGGGGGTGGGGAGACCCAGTACTTC
CASSARTSGGAGGGETQYF
>.|TRBV18|TRBJ1-2|TRBD1
TGTGCCAGCTCACCACCGGGGACAGGGGGTAACTATGGCTACACCTTC
CASSPPGTGGNYGYTF
>.|TRBV15|TRBJ1-1|.
TGTGCCACCAATGTAGGCCCCGGGGCTGAAGCTTTCTTT
CATNVGPGAEAFF
>.|TRBV7-9|TRBJ2-7|TRBD1
TGTGCCAGCAGCCAAAACAGGGGAAGGTACGAGCAGTACTTC
CASSQNRGRYEQYF
>.|TRBV28|TRBJ2-3|.
TGTGCCAGCAGTCTTGAGGATACGCAGTATTTT
CASSLEDTQYF
>few|TRBV7-2|TRBJ2-3|TRBD2
TGTGCCAGCAGCTTGGCTAGCGGGATCACAGATACGCAGTATTTT
CASSLASGITDTQYF
>.|TRBV27|TRBJ1-6|TRBD1
TGTGCCACCCAGGGACAGGGGACCTCACCCCTCCACTTT
CATQGQGTSPLHF
>.|TRBV7-2|TRBJ1-1|.
TGTGCCAGCAGCTTAGGGTGGGGCAACACTGAAGCTTTCTTT
CASSLGWGNTEAFF
>.|TRBV7-2|TRBJ1-3|.
TGTGCCAGCAGCCAAGACAGGCACCTCTCTGGAAACACCATATATTTT
CASSQDRHLSGNTIYF
>.|TRBV5-6|TRBJ2-7|TRBD1
TGTGCCAGCAGCCTGGGACAGTCTCACTACGAGCAGTACTTC
CASSLGQSHYEQYF